Following are 32 T cell receptor beta chains from one sample sequenced in a study of blood T cell repertoires in COVID-19 (dated by TCRdb to about 2020). Library creation used the immunoSEQ multiplex PCR assay. TCRdb holds this immuneACCESS table with in-frame rearrangements only. Some clones are missing; in checked studies, unresolved V genes explain under half, and the rest has no known cause. This sample comprises approximately 240,000 clones, about 85% of them detected only once. Around 18% of the sample comes from the top ten. The material sequenced was peripheral blood. The receptor source for this set is a woman of 80 years or more with active or convalescent COVID-19.

The chain joins TRBV5-4 to TRBJ2-3, with 10 bases fitting TRBD2. CDR3 length: 16 amino acids. Germline-derived CDR1 and CDR2 are SGHNT and YYREEE (reference sequence). The junction had 6 bases not matched to a gene; V was cut back by 4 bases and J by 1 base. The DNA for the CDR3 is TGTGCCAGCAGCCGTAGCGGGGGGTGGGGCACAGATACGCAGTATTTT. Protein: CASSRSGGWGTDTQYF. The entire variable domain, with the rest obtained from reference TRBV5-4 and TRBJ2-3, is as follows: ETGVTQSPTHLIKTRGQQVTLRCSSQSGHNTVSWYQQALGQGPQFIFQYYREEENGRGNFPPRFSGLQFPNYSSELNVNALELDDSALYLCASSRSGGWGTDTQYFGPGTRLTVL.

V usage is TRBV11-3 and J usage is TRBJ2-7, with 9 nucleotides matching TRBD1. There are 15 residues in the CDR3. Germline V gene sequence: CDR1 SGHNT, CDR2 YENEEA. Trimming removed 5 bases from V and 7 bases from J; junction bases left unmatched: 12. CDR3 bases: TGTGCCAGCAGCCCACCGGGACAGGGAGTTTGGGAGCAGTACTTC. As protein: CASSPPGQGVWEQYF.

The CDR3 DNA sequence: TGTGCCAGGGCATCGGGACACATACACTATGGCTACACCTTC. It codes for CARASGHIHYGYTF. The gene calls are TRBV21-1 and TRBJ1-2; whether TRBD1, the table's D call, matches the DNA was not checked. TRBV21-1 is a listed pseudogene. The CDR3 is made up of 14 amino acids.

The CDR3 region has the DNA TGTGCCAGCAGATATAGCGGGAGGGGGGCCCATTACAATGAGCAGTTCTTC. This translates into CASRYSGRGAHYNEQFF. J is TRBJ2-1 and V is TRBV27, with 11 bases that match TRBD2. Germline V lookup: CDR1 MNHEY, CDR2 SMNVEV (reference sequence). CDR3 size: 17 residues. V was pared by 6 bases and J by 4 bases, with 11 bases of the junction left unmatched.

CDR3 DNA sequence: TGTGCCATCAGTGGGGGGACAGGCCAGCCCCAGCATTTT. Translation: CAISGGTGQPQHF. V and J are TRBV10-3 and TRBJ1-5; 8 bases align to TRBD1. The V gene's germline CDR1 is ENHRY and CDR2 SYGVKD. This CDR3 comprises 13 residues. V dropped 4 bases and J dropped 7; count of bases not matched to a gene: 3.

The gene calls are TRBV7-2 and TRBJ1-3, with D possibly being TRBD1 (6 bases). Germline CDR1 reads SGHTA; CDR2 reads FQGNSA. V was pared by 5 bases and J by 2 bases, with 10 bases between. There are 14 residues in the CDR3. CDR3 sequence (DNA): TGTGCCAGCAGCCCAGGGGACCCTGGAAACACCATATATTTT. Translated: CASSPGDPGNTIYF.

V is TRBV7-2 and J is TRBJ1-2; 10 bases are shared with TRBD1. The CDR3 has 13 residues. Germline CDR1 is SGHTA and CDR2 is FQGNSA. V gave up 3 bases and J gave up 8 bases; unmatched junction bases: 3. CDR3 protein: CASSLGTGVGYTF. CDR3 sequence (DNA): TGTGCCAGCAGCTTGGGGACAGGGGTCGGCTACACCTTC.

The J gene is TRBJ1-4, the V gene TRBV6-6; 8 bases align to TRBD1. Germline-derived CDR1 and CDR2 are MNHNY and SVGAGI (reference sequence). CDR3 length: 15 amino acids. Unmatched junction bases numbered 5, after V lost 4 bases and J lost 4 bases. CDR3 in amino acids: CASSSATGDNEKLFF. As DNA, the CDR3 is TGTGCCAGCAGTTCCGCGACAGGGGATAATGAAAAACTGTTTTTT.

This chain uses TRBV14 with TRBJ1-1, with unresolved D. The germline gives CDR1 SGHDN, CDR2 FVKESK. The length of the CDR3 is 15 residues. Trimming took 2 bases from V and 0 from J, leaving 10 bases between them. CDR3 sequence (DNA): TGTGCCAGCAGCCAACTCGAGATTATGAACACTGAAGCTTTCTTT. Its translation: CASSQLEIMNTEAFF.

This clone was picked up a small number of times. The genes are TRBV19 and TRBJ2-1; TRBD2 is a possible D gene (7 bases). The ends were cut back, 3 bases at V and 7 bases at J, with 13 bases in the middle. The CDR3 has 14 amino acids. CDR1 and CDR2 from the germline V gene are LNHDA and SQIVND (reference sequence). CDR3 protein: CASSIRRGANEQFF. DNA of the CDR3: TGTGCCAGTAGTATCCGCCGGGGGGCGAATGAGCAGTTCTTC.

The rearrangement joins TRBV19 to TRBJ2-1; a possible D gene is TRBD2 (7 bases). Germline V gene sequence: CDR1 LNHDA, CDR2 SQIVND (reference sequence). Trimming left V 8 bases short and J 6 bases short, with 14 bases between. The CDR3 has 13 residues. The CDR3 DNA reads TGTGCCAGTGGGGGGGACACCAGCAATGAGCAGTTCTTC. Protein: CASGGDTSNEQFF.

CDR3: CASSLLAGETQYF. The CDR3 region has the DNA TGTGCCAGCAGTTTACTCGCCGGGGAGACCCAGTACTTC. The chain carries TRBV27 and TRBJ2-5; D is uncertain. Trimming took off 2 bases at V and 5 bases at J, with 9 bases between the two ends. Looked up from germline, CDR1 is MNHEY and CDR2 is SMNVEV (reference sequence). There are 13 residues in the CDR3.

The chain employs TRBV27 and TRBJ2-4; 9 positions match TRBD2. Germline assignment: CDR1 MNHEY and CDR2 SMNVEV (reference sequence). This CDR3 has 15 amino acids. V was pared by 6 bases and J by 7 bases, with 10 bases of the junction left unmatched. The CDR3 sequence is CASSTLGTSLNIQYF. CDR3 in DNA: TGTGCCAGCAGCACCCTGGGGACTAGCTTGAACATTCAGTACTTC.

The genes are TRBV11-2 and TRBJ1-4, with no clear D. This CDR3 spans 15 amino acids. V lost 2 bases and J 5 bases, leaving 12 bases between the germline ends. Germline CDR1 is SGHAT and CDR2 is FQNNGV. CDR3 sequence reads: CASSLNRQANEKLFF. In DNA, the CDR3 is TGTGCCAGCAGCTTAAATCGGCAAGCGAATGAAAAACTGTTTTTT.

The V call is TRBV7-2, the J call TRBJ1-2; a weak D match, TRBD1 (5 bases). The CDR3 totals 15 residues. V was clipped by 5 bases and J by 4 bases, with 17 bases between them. Germline loops: CDR1 SGHTA, CDR2 FQGNSA. The chain's CDR3 is CASSPFGGGTYGYTF. The CDR3 coding sequence is TGTGCCAGCAGCCCCTTCGGGGGGGGGACCTATGGCTACACCTTC.

This chain links TRBV9 with TRBJ2-1, with D possibly matching TRBD1 (6 bases). The CDR3 consists of 15 residues. Germline V CDR1 and CDR2: SGDLS, YYNGEE. Trimming removed 4 bases from V and 3 bases from J, with 14 bases in between. For the CDR3, the DNA is TGTGCCAGCAGCCCTAGGACAGTAGTCTACAATGAGCAGTTCTTC. It encodes CASSPRTVVYNEQFF. Full variable domain (remainder filled in from reference TRBV9 and TRBJ2-1): DSGVTQTPKHLITATGQRVTLRCSPRSGDLSVYWYQQSLDQGLQFLIQYYNGEERAKGNILERFSAQQFPDLHSELNLSSLELGDSALYFCASSPRTVVYNEQFFGPGTRLTVL.

This sequence joins TRBV7-2 and TRBJ1-1; no definite D call. CDR1 and CDR2 (germline): SGHTA, FQGNSA. CDR3 size: 13 residues. V lost 11 bases and J 4 bases, leaving 17 bases between the germline ends. CDR3 sequence: CAAALFGGTEAFF. The CDR3 DNA follows: TGTGCCGCCGCATTATTTGGCGGCACTGAAGCTTTCTTT.

The chain couples TRBV2 to TRBJ1-3, with D perhaps TRBD1 (6 bases). Germline V gives CDR1 SNHLY, CDR2 FYNNEI. The CDR3 consists of 15 residues. V was clipped by 7 bases and J by 1 base, with 14 bases between them. The CDR3 here is CASTAAGTSGNTIYF. The CDR3 nucleotides are TGTGCCAGCACGGCGGCCGGGACATCTGGAAACACCATATATTTT.

The gene calls are TRBV5-1 and TRBJ2-5; 10 positions agree with TRBD2. J was trimmed by 2 bases and V by 7 bases; bases with no gene match: 5. The length of the CDR3 is 14 residues. Germline CDR1 reads SGHRS; CDR2 reads YFSETQ. The CDR3 DNA sequence: TGCGCCAGCGGGGCTAGCGGGGGTCAAGAGACCCAGTACTTC. Encoded protein: CASGASGGQETQYF.

The rearrangement links TRBV6-5 to TRBJ2-7, with TRBD1 matching over 9 bases. Trimming cost V 6 bases and J 3 bases; bases outside gene matches: 6. The CDR3 totals 14 residues. CDR1 MNHEY and CDR2 SVGAGI come from the germline V gene. The CDR3 sequence is CASRSGTGLYEQYF. The CDR3 DNA is TGTGCCAGCAGGTCCGGGACAGGGCTCTACGAGCAGTACTTC.

The chain uses TRBV2 and TRBJ1-3; 7 nucleotides line up with TRBD1. Looked up from germline, CDR1 is SNHLY and CDR2 is FYNNEI. J lost 0 bases, V lost 8 bases, and 4 bases had no gene match. The CDR3 is 14 amino acids. CDR3 residues: CASAAGGSGNTIYF. For the CDR3, the DNA is TGTGCCAGCGCCGCAGGGGGCTCTGGAAACACCATATATTTT.

The V call is TRBV19, the J call TRBJ1-2, with D tentatively TRBD1 (5 bases). The V and J ends lost 3 bases and 1 base respectively, with 12 bases between them. CDR1 is LNHDA and CDR2 is SQIVND in the germline V gene (reference sequence). This CDR3 contains 15 residues. The CDR3 reads CASSMKGLFNYGYTF. The DNA for the CDR3 is TGTGCCAGTAGTATGAAGGGGCTGTTTAACTATGGCTACACCTTC.

The chain links TRBV5-4 to TRBJ1-1, with 9 bases matching TRBD1. The junction had 7 bases not matched to a gene; V was cut back by 3 bases and J by 10 bases. Germline values: CDR1 SGHNT, CDR2 YYREEE (reference sequence). The CDR3 extends over 13 amino acids. The CDR3 protein is CASSSYRGRGAFF. Here the CDR3 DNA reads TGTGCCAGCAGCTCCTACAGGGGGCGCGGAGCTTTCTTT.

Comment on this clone: Other DNA sequences in this sample translate to the same CDR3. This chain joins TRBV5-1 and TRBJ1-2; 9 bases are a match to TRBD1. The germline CDR1 and CDR2 sequences are SGHRS and YFSETQ. The junction had 5 bases not matched to a gene; V was cut back by 3 bases and J by 5 bases. The CDR3 loop spans 14 amino acids. This CDR3 reads CASSSGQGSYGYTF. In nucleotides, the CDR3 is TGCGCCAGCAGCTCAGGACAGGGGAGTTATGGCTACACCTTC.

The rearrangement joins TRBV2 to TRBJ2-3; 9 nucleotides agree with TRBD2. J gave up 2 bases and V 7 bases, and 16 bases lay outside the gene matches. Germline values: CDR1 SNHLY, CDR2 FYNNEI. This CDR3 comprises 18 residues. The CDR3 spells CASNQFRWTSANTDTQYF. In DNA, the CDR3 is TGTGCCAGCAACCAATTCCGCTGGACTAGCGCGAACACAGATACGCAGTATTTT.

This rearrangement joins TRBV30 to TRBJ2-5, with D possibly matching TRBD1 (5 bases). CDR1 is GTSNPN and CDR2 is SVGIG in the germline V gene (reference sequence). Trimming shortened V by 2 bases and J by 5 bases, and 12 bases separated the two germline ends. The CDR3 spans 13 residues. The CDR3 reads CAWSRNPGETQYF. The CDR3, as DNA: TGTGCCTGGAGTCGTAACCCAGGGGAGACCCAGTACTTC.

With regard to this clone: Other DNA sequences in the same sample also yield this CDR3. This chain connects TRBV5-1 to TRBJ1-1; TRBD1 might be the D (6 bases). The germline gives CDR1 SGHRS, CDR2 YFSETQ. Trimming removed 4 bases from V and 4 bases from J, with 11 bases in between. The CDR3 has 13 residues. This CDR3 reads CASSPGGGTEAFF. The CDR3 DNA reads as TGCGCCAGCAGCCCGGGAGGGGGCACTGAAGCTTTCTTT.

This chain connects TRBV7-2 to TRBJ2-7, with TRBD2 identical over 9 bases. The length of the CDR3 is 15 residues. V lost 3 bases to trimming and J lost 2 bases; unmatched junction nucleotides: 5. The germline V gene encodes CDR1 SGHTA and CDR2 FQGNSA. The CDR3 sequence is CASSFVLAGTYEQYF. CDR3 in DNA: TGTGCCAGCAGCTTCGTGCTAGCGGGAACCTACGAGCAGTACTTC. Using reference TRBV7-2 and TRBJ2-7 for the parts outside the CDR3, the full variable domain is GAGVSQSPSNKVTEKGKDVELRCDPISGHTALYWYRQSLGQGLEFLIYFQGNSAPDKSGLPSDRFSAERTGGSVSTLTIQRTQQEDSAVYLCASSFVLAGTYEQYFGPGTRLTVT.

The rearrangement links TRBV7-2 to TRBJ1-5; D unresolved. CDR3 length: 14 amino acids. V was trimmed by 5 bases and J by 5 bases, leaving 13 bases between them. Germline assignment: CDR1 SGHTA and CDR2 FQGNSA. Written as DNA, the CDR3 is TGTGCCAGCAGCCTACAAAACAGAGATCAGCCCCAGCATTTT. Residues: CASSLQNRDQPQHF.

The genes are TRBV7-2 and TRBJ2-3; tentative D call: TRBD2 (6 bases). The CDR3 covers 15 residues. The germline CDR1 and CDR2 sequences are SGHTA and FQGNSA. V lost 4 bases and J 0 bases, leaving 11 bases between the germline ends. The CDR3, as DNA: TGTGCCAGCAGCTCGGACTACCGTAGCACAGATACGCAGTATTTT. Translated: CASSSDYRSTDTQYF.

The chain recombines TRBV7-9 with TRBJ1-6, with 9 bases matching TRBD1. V lost 5 bases and J lost 7; bases outside the gene matches: 6. This CDR3 spans 15 amino acids. The germline CDR1 and CDR2 sequences are SEHNR and FQNEAQ (reference sequence). CDR3 region: CASSPETGGNSPLHF. The CDR3 region has the DNA TGTGCCAGCAGCCCGGAGACAGGGGGGAATTCACCCCTCCACTTT.

The sample holds many counts of this clone. This chain connects TRBV21-1 to TRBJ2-1; whether TRBD2, the table's D call, matches the DNA was not checked. TRBV21-1 is a recognized pseudogene. This CDR3 has 15 amino acids. The CDR3 here is CASSNDPKPPDEQFF. CDR3 bases: TGTGCCAGCAGCAATGATCCGAAGCCCCCCGATGAGCAGTTCTTC.